Given below is one T cell receptor (beta chain) in context. Its antigen is currently unknown. The method was immunoSEQ multiplex PCR; TCRdb's version includes in-frame clones alone and lacks a portion of them. The sample comprises 25,000 to 30,000 clones, approximately 80% of which are singletons, and approximately 15% rests with the top ten. This specimen comes from a study of a mutant IDH1 vaccine in newly diagnosed glioma. Study-wide context: During weeks 1, 3, 5, 7, 11, 15, 19 and 23, patients received eight vaccinations. Investigators started vaccination 4-6 weeks after radiotherapy alone, or with temozolomide cycles. Receipt of radiotherapy, temozolomide, or both preceded the study, and most received both.

As to time point: week 23, last vaccination. With topical imiquimod, each dose of the vaccine consisted of 300 ug of mutant IDH1 20-mer peptide. The V end lost 4 bases, the J end lost 1 base, and 7 bases lay between the germline ends. The germline CDR1 and CDR2 sequences are MNHEY and SVGAGI. The CDR3 contains 13 residues. This specimen was PBMCs, taken from a glioma patient whose treatment included an IDH1 peptide vaccine. This receptor was obtained from a woman in her thirties with glioma. The chain is built from TRBV6-5 and TRBJ2-5; D is ambiguous. CDR3 residues: CASSFAAQETQYF. As DNA, the CDR3 is TGTGCCAGCAGTTTTGCAGCCCAAGAGACCCAGTACTTC.